This TCR beta chain was sequenced during a study of regulatory T cells in long-lasting Graves disease. Study conclusions and caveats: Persistent patients had a count of shared public clonotypes (approximately 2,700) that exceeded that of new patients (about 870). Persistent Graves' cases showed lower TCR diversity than newly diagnosed cases. Having few samples may have compromised the accuracy.

Construction of the TCR beta libraries employed iRepertoire HTBI primers in conjunction with Arm-PCR of CDR3 regions. Each CDR3 protein is one row after TCRdb ran MiXCR on the multiplex PCR reads. Of 300,000 to 350,000 distinct CDR3 sequences in the sample, about 20% were seen once. V lost 10 bases and J 5 bases, leaving 8 bases between the germline ends. The CDR3 spans 11 residues. Germline V gives CDR1 MNHNS, CDR2 SASEGT. This sample's time point: persistent/refractory GD, antithyroid drugs over 5 years with positive TRAb. RNA isolated from PBMCs was used to make the TCR library. This clonotype occurred a few times. The antigen is undetermined.

The chain combines TRBV6-1 with TRBJ1-4; D is undetermined. This clonotype was obtained from a female donor with Graves disease. Sequences were derived from peripheral blood mononuclear cells (PBMCs), sampled when the disease was refractory, from a patient treated with antithyroid drugs. CDR3 region: CATQLNEKLFF. The DNA of the CDR3 is TGTGCCACGCAATTAAATGAAAAACTGTTTTTT.